The 29 T cell receptor beta chains below all came from one sample that was sequenced in a study of cytomegalovirus exposure and HLA in healthy donors. PCR primers comprised 60 Vbeta and 13 Jbeta primers. Sequenced by immunoSEQ multiplex PCR; TCRdb stores in-frame clones only, minus some. The sample has 150,000 or so clones, about 80% seen once. The sequenced material came from PBMCs. These receptors all come from a woman aged 40 to 55 in good health and CMV-seronegative.

The rearrangement joins TRBV6-1 to TRBJ1-6; D gene unclear. Trimming shortened V by 3 bases and J by 10 bases, and 13 bases separated the two germline ends. Germline lookup yields CDR1 MNHNS and CDR2 SASEGT. The CDR3 runs 14 residues. DNA of the CDR3: TGTGCCAGCAGTGATAGAGGTGGTGGATCACCCCTCCACTTT. It yields the protein CASSDRGGGSPLHF.

This clone was detected only once. The chain couples TRBV9 to TRBJ2-7; the D gene is possibly TRBD1 (5 bases). The CDR3 consists of 15 residues. V gave up 0 bases and J gave up 2 bases, with 12 bases separating them. CDR1 is SGDLS and CDR2 is YYNGEE in the germline V gene. CDR3 coding DNA: TGTGCCAGCAGCGTAGGCTCAGGGCTTACCTACGAGCAGTACTTC. This codes for CASSVGSGLTYEQYF.

The table lists this clone with a few counts. The same CDR3 arises from other DNA sequences in this sample as well. The chain is built from TRBV13 and TRBJ1-1; D call uncertain. This CDR3 has 14 amino acids. Germline V gene lookup returns CDR1 PRHDT and CDR2 FYEKMQ (reference sequence). V gave up 0 bases and J gave up 1 base, with 6 bases separating them. Here the CDR3 reads CASSLGGGNTEAFF. In nucleotides, the CDR3 is TGTGCCAGCAGCTTAGGGGGAGGGAACACTGAAGCTTTCTTT.

V usage is TRBV7-9 and J usage is TRBJ1-5, with TRBD1 matching over 7 bases. Trimming removed 5 bases from V and 2 bases from J; junction bases left unmatched: 3. Germline V lookup: CDR1 SEHNR, CDR2 FQNEAQ (reference sequence). This CDR3 has 14 amino acids. CDR3 protein: CASSTGQGNQPQHF. The CDR3 DNA reads TGTGCCAGCAGCACAGGACAGGGCAATCAGCCCCAGCATTTT.

The sample holds a few counts of this clone. This sequence joins TRBV27 and TRBJ1-1; D gene unclear. The germline CDR1 and CDR2 sequences are MNHEY and SMNVEV (reference sequence). The CDR3 totals 12 residues. The ends were cut back, 9 bases at V and 0 bases at J, with 8 bases in the middle. CDR3 sequence (DNA): TGTGCCAGTAAACAGCTGAACACTGAAGCTTTCTTT. Its translation: CASKQLNTEAFF.

This clone was detected only a few times. V usage is TRBV2 and J usage is TRBJ1-3, with D unclear. V lost 2 bases, J lost 0 bases, and 11 bases lay in between. This CDR3 region has 16 residues. Germline CDR1 SNHLY, CDR2 FYNNEI. CDR3 sequence: CASSEFQSFSGNTIYF. The DNA for the CDR3 is TGTGCCAGCAGTGAATTTCAGTCTTTCTCTGGAAACACCATATATTTT.

This chain joins TRBV6-1 and TRBJ2-3, with 9 bases that match TRBD2. Germline V gene data show CDR1 as MNHNS and CDR2 as SASEGT. The CDR3 covers 15 residues. Trimming took 5 bases from V and 1 from J; bases not matched to a gene: 4. The CDR3 is CASSPIAGGTDTQYF. CDR3 DNA sequence: TGTGCCAGCAGTCCGATAGCGGGGGGCACAGATACGCAGTATTTT.

The chain couples TRBV6-5 to TRBJ1-6, with a weak D call TRBD1 (5 bases). Germline V gene lookup returns CDR1 MNHEY and CDR2 SVGAGI. CDR3 length: 14 residues. V was cut by 7 bases and J by 7 bases, with 14 bases left in between. The CDR3 coding sequence is TGTGCCAGCAAAAGCCTTCAGGGAAATTCACCCCTCCACTTT. It translates to CASKSLQGNSPLHF.

The CDR3 is CASKAGGPTYEQYF. In DNA, the CDR3 is TGTGCCAGCAAAGCCGGGGGACCCACCTACGAGCAGTACTTC. J is TRBJ2-7 and V is TRBV27, with a weak D call TRBD2 (6 bases). V gave up 7 bases and J gave up 2 bases, with 15 bases separating them. The CDR3 loop spans 14 amino acids. CDR1 is MNHEY and CDR2 is SMNVEV in the germline V gene (reference sequence).

V is TRBV30 and J is TRBJ2-2; TRBD2 might be the D (5 bases). The CDR3 is 15 residues long. V gave up 2 bases and J gave up 5 bases, with 15 bases separating them. Per germline, CDR1 GTSNPN and CDR2 SVGIG (reference sequence). The CDR3: CAWSMDPSGTGELFF. CDR3 DNA sequence: TGTGCCTGGAGTATGGACCCATCGGGGACCGGGGAGCTGTTTTTT.

The rearrangement joins TRBV6-1 to TRBJ2-7; 7 bases align to TRBD1. This CDR3 comprises 18 residues. Germline loops: CDR1 MNHNS, CDR2 SASEGT. V was clipped by 0 bases and J by 0 bases; unmatched bases: 11. CDR3 DNA: TGTGCCAGCAGTGAAGCGGTCACGGGGACAGCCAGCTCCTACGAGCAGTACTTC. This encodes CASSEAVTGTASSYEQYF.

This clone was seen only a few times. V gene TRBV5-1 combines with J gene TRBJ1-1, with unresolved D. Germline lookup yields CDR1 SGHRS and CDR2 YFSETQ. Trimming removed 3 bases at V and 1 base at J, with 7 bases between. The length of the CDR3 is 13 residues. The CDR3 loop reads CASSYTENTEAFF. Here the CDR3 DNA reads TGCGCCAGCAGCTATACTGAGAACACTGAAGCTTTCTTT.

The genes are TRBV5-1 and TRBJ2-5; weak D call: TRBD1 (6 bases). V dropped 2 bases and J dropped 5 bases, with 10 bases sitting between them. This CDR3 spans 13 amino acids. Germline assignment: CDR1 SGHRS and CDR2 YFSETQ. This CDR3 reads CASSFTGTETQYF. Written as DNA, the CDR3 is TGCGCCAGCAGCTTTACAGGGACGGAGACCCAGTACTTC.

This clone was picked up a small number of times. This chain's CDR3 is CATRTGSLSGEQYF. CDR3 nucleotides: TGTGCCACCCGAACCGGGTCCCTAAGTGGGGAGCAGTACTTC. The chain joins TRBV6-5 to TRBJ2-7; D is unclear. In germline, CDR1 is MNHEY, CDR2 SVGAGI. This CDR3 contains 14 residues. V gave up 10 bases and J gave up 7 bases, with 23 bases separating them.

This chain connects TRBV6-1 to TRBJ1-5; D is ambiguous. The CDR3 extends over 12 amino acids. CDR1 and CDR2 (germline): MNHNS, SASEGT. V was shortened by 7 bases and J by 0 bases, with 4 bases between the two germline ends. The CDR3 sequence is CASTYSNQPQHF. The CDR3 DNA sequence: TGTGCCAGCACCTATAGCAATCAGCCCCAGCATTTT.

The V and J genes are TRBV27 and TRBJ2-3; TRBD2 matches 8 bases. Germline assignment: CDR1 MNHEY and CDR2 SMNVEV (reference sequence). The V gene end was trimmed by 5 bases and the J gene end by 4 bases; junction bases not matched to a gene: 23. CDR3 length: 20 amino acids. DNA of the CDR3: TGTGCCAGCAGTGTAACTAGGCGGGAGGTGAGCACAGAGGATTCAGATACGCAGTATTTT. Translating gives CASSVTRREVSTEDSDTQYF.

The chain couples TRBV7-8 to TRBJ1-3; no clear D. Trimming shortened V by 4 bases and J by 4 bases, and 11 bases separated the two germline ends. Looked up from germline, CDR1 is SGHVS and CDR2 is FQNEAQ. The CDR3 runs 14 residues. In nucleotides, the CDR3 is TGTGCCAGCAGCTCACGGGGTGCCGGAAACACCATATATTTT. It yields the protein CASSSRGAGNTIYF.

The chain has TRBV19 and TRBJ2-5, with TRBD2 identical over 8 bases. The CDR3 sequence is 18 residues long. From germline, CDR1 is LNHDA and CDR2 SQIVND (reference sequence). V lost 3 bases, J lost 2 bases, and 14 bases stayed unmatched. The chain's CDR3 is CASSMGIRSGGRQETQYF. In nucleotides, the CDR3 is TGTGCCAGTAGTATGGGGATCAGGAGCGGGGGTCGGCAAGAGACCCAGTACTTC.

The J gene is TRBJ1-5, the V gene TRBV9; D possibly corresponds to TRBD1 (5 bases). Germline V gene sequence: CDR1 SGDLS, CDR2 YYNGEE. The CDR3 length is 16 residues. V was pared by 4 bases and J by 1 base, with 15 bases between. The CDR3 bases are TGTGCCAGCAGCCTCTCGGAGGGGCTCAGCAATCAGCCCCAGCATTTT. Translated, it gives CASSLSEGLSNQPQHF.

The chain uses TRBV6-5 and TRBJ1-1; 7 positions agree with TRBD1. J gave up 7 bases and V 7 bases, and 3 bases lay outside the gene matches. The CDR3 covers 11 residues. CDR1 and CDR2 (germline): MNHEY, SVGAGI. DNA of the CDR3: TGTGCCAGCAAAAGACAGGGTGAAGCTTTCTTT. Its translation is CASKRQGEAFF.

This chain connects TRBV28 to TRBJ2-6; tentatively, D is TRBD1 (6 bases). CDR1 and CDR2 from the germline V gene are MDHEN and SYDVKM. Trimming shortened V by 7 bases and J by 4 bases, and 17 bases separated the two germline ends. The CDR3 length is 16 residues. The CDR3, as DNA: TGTGCCAGCAACCGAAAGAGGGGGTACGGGGCCAACGTCCTGACTTTC. Translating gives CASNRKRGYGANVLTF.

Here the CDR3 DNA reads TGTGCCAGCAGCTACCGGACAGCGGGGGGCTACACCTTC. It translates to CASSYRTAGGYTF. This rearrangement joins TRBV7-8 to TRBJ1-2; a weak D match, TRBD1 (6 bases). V was pared by 4 bases and J by 8 bases, with 14 bases between. Germline CDR1 SGHVS, CDR2 FQNEAQ. This CDR3 comprises 13 residues.

The gene calls are TRBV11-2 and TRBJ2-7; D not certain. The ends were cut back, 5 bases at V and 0 bases at J, with 5 bases in the middle. This CDR3 is built from 12 residues. Germline values: CDR1 SGHAT, CDR2 FQNNGV. Here the CDR3 DNA reads TGTGCCAGCAGCCTTAGCTCCTACGAGCAGTACTTC. It specifies CASSLSSYEQYF.

The V and J genes are TRBV13 and TRBJ2-3; 10 nucleotides match TRBD2. J lost 0 bases, V lost 6 bases, and 3 bases had no gene match. In germline, CDR1 is PRHDT, CDR2 FYEKMQ (reference sequence). This CDR3 has 15 residues. CDR3 DNA sequence: TGTGCCAGCAGGAAAGCGGGAGGGAGCACAGATACGCAGTATTTT. It translates to CASRKAGGSTDTQYF.

The rearrangement uses TRBV5-6 and TRBJ2-5, with 10 nucleotides matching TRBD2. Germline V gene sequence: CDR1 SGHDT, CDR2 YYEEEE. This CDR3 has 15 amino acids. The J segment lost 7 bases and the V segment lost 0 bases, leaving 6 bases of the junction unmatched. CDR3 in DNA: TGTGCCAGCAGCTTGGGTCTAGCGGGAGTATGGACCCAGTACTTC. This encodes CASSLGLAGVWTQYF.

The gene calls are TRBV6-1 and TRBJ1-1, with 8 bases that match TRBD1. The J segment lost 2 bases and the V segment lost 6 bases, leaving 8 bases of the junction unmatched. CDR1 MNHNS and CDR2 SASEGT come from the germline V gene. This CDR3 region has 15 residues. The CDR3: CASSEPGQVNTEAFF. CDR3 DNA: TGTGCCAGCAGCGAACCGGGACAGGTAAACACTGAAGCTTTCTTT.

The chain is built from TRBV5-1 and TRBJ2-1, with a tentative D call TRBD2 (6 bases). The CDR3 has 18 amino acids. Trimming stripped 2 bases from V and 0 bases from J, with 18 bases between. CDR1 is SGHRS, CDR2 YFSETQ, per germline. The CDR3 DNA sequence: TGCGCCAGCAGCTTACAACCTCCGGGACTCAACTCCTACAATGAGCAGTTCTTC. Protein: CASSLQPPGLNSYNEQFF.

This sequence joins TRBV5-6 and TRBJ2-7; D uncertain. This CDR3 is 14 amino acids long. Per the germline V gene, CDR1 is SGHDT and CDR2 is YYEEEE. Trimming cost V 1 base and J 0 bases, with 8 bases left between them. The CDR3 loop is CASSLPGFSYEQYF. CDR3 nucleotide sequence: TGTGCCAGCAGCTTGCCCGGGTTCTCCTACGAGCAGTACTTC.

The chain uses TRBV4-2 and TRBJ1-5; 7 bases are a match to TRBD1. This CDR3 spans 16 amino acids. Trimming took 3 bases from V and 4 from J; bases not matched to a gene: 9. Germline V gene lookup returns CDR1 LGHNA and CDR2 YNFKEQ. The CDR3 DNA is TGTGCCAGCAGCCAGGGAAGACAGGGTAGGAATCAGCCCCAGCATTTT. Amino acids: CASSQGRQGRNQPQHF.